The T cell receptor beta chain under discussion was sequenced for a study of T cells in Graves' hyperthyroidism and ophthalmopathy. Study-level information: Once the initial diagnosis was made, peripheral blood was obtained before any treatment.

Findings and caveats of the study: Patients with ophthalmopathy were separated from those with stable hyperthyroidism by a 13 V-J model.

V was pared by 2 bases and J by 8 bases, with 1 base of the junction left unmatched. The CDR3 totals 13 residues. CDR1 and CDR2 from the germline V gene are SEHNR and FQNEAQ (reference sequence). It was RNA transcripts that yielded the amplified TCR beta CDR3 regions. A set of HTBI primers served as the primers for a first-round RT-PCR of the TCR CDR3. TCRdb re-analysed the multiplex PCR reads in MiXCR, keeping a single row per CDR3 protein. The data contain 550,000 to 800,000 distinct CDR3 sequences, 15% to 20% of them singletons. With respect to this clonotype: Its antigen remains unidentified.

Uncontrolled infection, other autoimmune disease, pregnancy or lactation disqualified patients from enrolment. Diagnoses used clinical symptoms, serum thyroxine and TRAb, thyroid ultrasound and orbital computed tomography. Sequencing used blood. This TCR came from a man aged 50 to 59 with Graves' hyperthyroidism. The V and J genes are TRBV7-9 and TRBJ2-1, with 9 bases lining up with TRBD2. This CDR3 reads CASSLLAGYEQFF. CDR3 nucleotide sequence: TGTGCCAGCAGCTTACTAGCGGGATATGAGCAGTTCTTC.